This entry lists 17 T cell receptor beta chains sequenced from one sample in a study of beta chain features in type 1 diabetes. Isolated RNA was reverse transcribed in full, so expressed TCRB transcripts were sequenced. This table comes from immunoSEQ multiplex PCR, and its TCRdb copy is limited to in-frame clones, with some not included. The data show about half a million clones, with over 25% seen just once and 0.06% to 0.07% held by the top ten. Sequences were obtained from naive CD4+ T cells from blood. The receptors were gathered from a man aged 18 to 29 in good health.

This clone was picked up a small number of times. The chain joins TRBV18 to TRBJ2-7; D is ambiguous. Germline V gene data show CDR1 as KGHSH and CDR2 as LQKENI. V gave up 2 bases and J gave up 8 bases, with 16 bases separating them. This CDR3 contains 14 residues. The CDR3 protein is CASSPSGGLRQQYF. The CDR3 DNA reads TGTGCCAGCTCACCATCAGGTGGTTTAAGGCAGCAGTACTTC.

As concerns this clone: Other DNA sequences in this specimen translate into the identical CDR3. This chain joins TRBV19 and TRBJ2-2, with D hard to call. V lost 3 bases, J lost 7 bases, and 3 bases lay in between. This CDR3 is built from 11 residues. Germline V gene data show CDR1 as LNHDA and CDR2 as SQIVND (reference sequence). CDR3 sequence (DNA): TGTGCCAGTAGTATCGGCGGGGAGCTGTTTTTT. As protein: CASSIGGELFF.

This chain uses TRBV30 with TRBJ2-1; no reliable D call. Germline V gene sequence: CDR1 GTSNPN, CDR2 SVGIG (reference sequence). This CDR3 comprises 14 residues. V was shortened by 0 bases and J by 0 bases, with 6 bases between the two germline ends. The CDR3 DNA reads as TGTGCCTGGAGTGTAATAAGCTCCTACAATGAGCAGTTCTTC. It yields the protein CAWSVISSYNEQFF.

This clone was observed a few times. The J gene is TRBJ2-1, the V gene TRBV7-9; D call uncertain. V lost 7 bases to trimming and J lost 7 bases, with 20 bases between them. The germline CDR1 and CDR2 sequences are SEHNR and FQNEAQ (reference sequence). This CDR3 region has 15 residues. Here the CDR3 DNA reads TGTGCCAGCACCCTAGAGAGGTTTATGGGGAATGAGCAGTTCTTC. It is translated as CASTLERFMGNEQFF.

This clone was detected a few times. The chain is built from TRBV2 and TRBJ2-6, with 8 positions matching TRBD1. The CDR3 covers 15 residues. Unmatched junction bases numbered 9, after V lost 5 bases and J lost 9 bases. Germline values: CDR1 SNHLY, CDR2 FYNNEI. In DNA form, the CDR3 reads TGTGCCAGCAGTCAGGGACAGGCAATCGGCAACGTCCTGACTTTC. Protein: CASSQGQAIGNVLTF. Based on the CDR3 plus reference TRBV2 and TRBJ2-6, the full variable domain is EPEVTQTPSHQVTQMGQEVILRCVPISNHLYFYWYRQILGQKVEFLVSFYNNEISEKSEIFDDQFSVERPDGSNFTLKIRSTKLEDSAMYFCASSQGQAIGNVLTFGAGSRLTVL.

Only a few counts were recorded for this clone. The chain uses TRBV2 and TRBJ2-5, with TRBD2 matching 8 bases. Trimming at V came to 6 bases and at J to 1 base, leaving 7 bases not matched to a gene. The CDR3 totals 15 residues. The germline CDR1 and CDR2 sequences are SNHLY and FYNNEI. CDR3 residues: CASSEILAVQETQYF. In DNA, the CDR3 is TGTGCCAGCAGCGAGATACTAGCGGTCCAAGAGACCCAGTACTTC.

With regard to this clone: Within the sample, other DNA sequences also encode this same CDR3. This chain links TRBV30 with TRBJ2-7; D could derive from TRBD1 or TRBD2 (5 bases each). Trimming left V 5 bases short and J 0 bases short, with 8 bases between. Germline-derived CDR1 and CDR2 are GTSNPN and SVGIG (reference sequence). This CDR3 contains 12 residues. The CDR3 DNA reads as TGTGCCTGGTCGGGGACCTCCTACGAGCAGTACTTC. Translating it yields CAWSGTSYEQYF.

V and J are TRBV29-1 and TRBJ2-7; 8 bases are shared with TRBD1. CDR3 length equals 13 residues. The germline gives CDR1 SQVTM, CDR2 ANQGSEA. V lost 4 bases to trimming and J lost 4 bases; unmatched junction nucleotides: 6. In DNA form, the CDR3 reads TGCAGCGTTGTCGGACAGGGTCGGTACGAGCAGTACTTC. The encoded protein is CSVVGQGRYEQYF.

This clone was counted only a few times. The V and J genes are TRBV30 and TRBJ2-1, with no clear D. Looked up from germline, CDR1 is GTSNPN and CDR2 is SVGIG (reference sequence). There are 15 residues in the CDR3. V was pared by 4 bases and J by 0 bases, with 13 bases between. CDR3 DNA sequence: TGTGCCTGGAAAGAATTTAAGAGCTCCTACAATGAGCAGTTCTTC. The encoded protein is CAWKEFKSSYNEQFF.

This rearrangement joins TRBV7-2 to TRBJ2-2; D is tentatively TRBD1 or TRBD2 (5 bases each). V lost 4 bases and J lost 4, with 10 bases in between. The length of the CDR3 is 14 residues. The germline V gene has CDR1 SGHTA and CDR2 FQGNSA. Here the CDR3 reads CASSSMGRTGELFF. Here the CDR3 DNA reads TGTGCCAGCAGCTCCATGGGACGCACCGGGGAGCTGTTTTTT.

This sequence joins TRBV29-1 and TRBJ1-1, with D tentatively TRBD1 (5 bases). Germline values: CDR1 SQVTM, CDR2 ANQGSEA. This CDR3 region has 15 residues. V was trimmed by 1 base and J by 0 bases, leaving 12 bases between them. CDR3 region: CSVEVGRTLNTEAFF. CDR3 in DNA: TGCAGCGTTGAAGTGGGTCGGACACTGAACACTGAAGCTTTCTTT.

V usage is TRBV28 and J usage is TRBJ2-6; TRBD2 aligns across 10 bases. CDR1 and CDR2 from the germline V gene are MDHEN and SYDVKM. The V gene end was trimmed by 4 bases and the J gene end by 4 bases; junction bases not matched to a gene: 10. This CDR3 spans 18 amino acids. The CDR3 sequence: CASSSLASGRSGANVLTF. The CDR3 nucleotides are TGTGCCAGCAGTTCCCTGGCTAGCGGGAGATCCGGGGCCAACGTCCTGACTTTC.

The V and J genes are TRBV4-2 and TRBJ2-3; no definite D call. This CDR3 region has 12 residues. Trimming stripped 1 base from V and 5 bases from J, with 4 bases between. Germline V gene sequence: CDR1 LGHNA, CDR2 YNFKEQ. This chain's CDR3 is CASSQVRDTQYF. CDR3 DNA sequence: TGTGCCAGCAGCCAAGTGAGAGATACGCAGTATTTT.

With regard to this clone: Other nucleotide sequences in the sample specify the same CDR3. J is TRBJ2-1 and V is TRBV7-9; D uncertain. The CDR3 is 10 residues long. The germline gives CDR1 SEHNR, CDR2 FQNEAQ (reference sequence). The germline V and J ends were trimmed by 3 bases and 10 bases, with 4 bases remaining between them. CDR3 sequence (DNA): TGTGCCAGCAGCTTCCGGGAGCAGTTCTTC. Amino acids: CASSFREQFF.

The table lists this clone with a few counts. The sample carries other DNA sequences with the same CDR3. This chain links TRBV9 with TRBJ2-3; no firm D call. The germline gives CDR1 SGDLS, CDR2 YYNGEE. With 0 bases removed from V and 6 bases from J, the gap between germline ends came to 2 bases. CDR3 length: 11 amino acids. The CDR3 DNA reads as TGTGCCAGCAGCGTAGCTGATACGCAGTATTTT. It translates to CASSVADTQYF.

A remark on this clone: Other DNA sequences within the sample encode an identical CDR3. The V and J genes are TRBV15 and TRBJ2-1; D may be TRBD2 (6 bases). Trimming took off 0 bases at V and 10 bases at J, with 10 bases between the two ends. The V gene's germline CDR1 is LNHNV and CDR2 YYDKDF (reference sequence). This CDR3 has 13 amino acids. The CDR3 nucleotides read TGTGCCACCAGCAGAGATCCCGCGGGGGAGCAGTTCTTC. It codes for CATSRDPAGEQFF.

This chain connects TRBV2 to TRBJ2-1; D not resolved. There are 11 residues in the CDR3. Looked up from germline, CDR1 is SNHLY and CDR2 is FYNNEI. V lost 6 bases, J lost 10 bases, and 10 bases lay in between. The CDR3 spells CASSPAREQFF. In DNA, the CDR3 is TGTGCCAGCAGCCCTGCAAGGGAGCAGTTCTTC.